The 5 T cell receptor beta chains presented below share a single source sample, sequenced in a study of post-analysis software for immune sequencing data. Their target antigens are unknown. General study findings and limits: Five or six TRBV segments appeared more often in patients than in controls, and TRBV5-6, TRBV5-1 and TRBV20-1 were among these.

The TCR beta cDNA libraries carried unique molecular identifiers. Via MiXCR, TCRdb re-called the PCR reads, giving one row per CDR3 protein. In the table there are roughly 700,000 distinct CDR3 sequences, about 27% of which are singletons. Sequencing input: blood. These receptor sequences come from a girl aged 5-17 years with multiple sclerosis.

This chain uses TRBV5-1 with TRBJ2-3; 8 nucleotides line up with TRBD1. The CDR3 is 15 amino acids. The V gene end was trimmed by 4 bases and the J gene end by 4 bases; junction bases not matched to a gene: 8. Per the germline V gene, CDR1 is SGHRS and CDR2 is YFSETQ. The DNA for the CDR3 is TGCGCCAGCAGCGAGTCGGACAGGGTGGCAGATACGCAGTATTTT. This sequence encodes CASSESDRVADTQYF.

The sample holds a few counts of this clonotype. The chain carries TRBV7-2 and TRBJ1-2; D might be TRBD1 (5 bases). The germline V gene has CDR1 SGHTA and CDR2 FQGNSA. The CDR3 contains 13 residues. The V gene lost 5 bases and the J gene lost 9 bases, with 16 bases spanning the gap. CDR3 loop: CASSLAGKWSYTF. In DNA, the CDR3 is TGTGCCAGCAGCCTCGCAGGGAAGTGGAGCTACACCTTC.

The table lists this clonotype with a few counts. This chain uses TRBV12-3 or TRBV12-4 with TRBJ2-1; 11 bases agree with TRBD2. The length of the CDR3 is 15 residues. Losses at the gene ends were 5 bases for V and 5 bases for J; bases not matched to a gene: 5. CDR3 region: CASSTIAGGHNEQFF. CDR3 sequence (DNA): TGTGCCAGCAGTACCATAGCGGGAGGGCACAATGAGCAGTTCTTC.

J is TRBJ2-5 and V is TRBV6-5; D not certain. CDR3 length equals 13 residues. The germline V gene encodes CDR1 MNHEY and CDR2 SVGAGI. The V and J ends lost 4 bases and 5 bases respectively, with 11 bases between them. The CDR3 loop is CASSFHVAETQYF. As DNA, the CDR3 is TGTGCCAGCAGTTTTCATGTGGCTGAGACCCAGTACTTC.

This clonotype was found many times. The chain links TRBV6-5 to TRBJ2-3, with 8 positions matching TRBD1. The germline V gene encodes CDR1 MNHEY and CDR2 SVGAGI. Trimming took 5 bases from V and 2 from J; bases not matched to a gene: 3. The CDR3 extends over 14 amino acids. The CDR3 spells CASSRQGLTDTQYF. The CDR3 nucleotides are TGTGCCAGCAGTAGACAGGGGCTCACAGATACGCAGTATTTT.